These 14 T cell receptor beta chains were all obtained from the same sample, sequenced in a study of T cells in women clearing cervical HPV infection. Here immunoSEQ multiplex PCR was the method, and the copy in TCRdb shows in-frame clones only, minus some. The sample has about 35,000 clones. Material: blood buffy coat. These receptors all come from a woman aged 18-70 years with a cervical HPV16 infection that either progressed to CIN3+ or cleared (not recorded which).

CDR3: CASSLGGQASYEQYF. Partial CDR3 DNA: TGTGCCAGCAGCTTGGGCGGACAGGCATCCTACGAG. The chain joins TRBV5-4 to TRBJ2-7; TRBD1 matches at 7 bases. The read finishes 3 residues shy of the CDR3 end, and the germline J gene is used to complete it. The V gene end was trimmed by 0 bases and the J gene end by 1 base; junction bases not matched to a gene: 4. The CDR3 has 15 amino acids. The germline CDR1 and CDR2 sequences are SGHNT and YYREEE (reference sequence).

On this clone itself: Sequencing ends 3 residues short of the CDR3 end; the germline J gene provides the rest. The J gene is TRBJ1-1, the V gene TRBV20-1; D perhaps matches TRBD1 (5 bases). Trimming stripped 3 bases from V and 0 bases from J, with 11 bases between. The CDR3 has 14 residues. Germline CDR1 reads DFQATT; CDR2 reads SNEGSKA (reference sequence). CDR3 amino acids: CSARGPAMNTEAFF. The part of the CDR3 DNA that was read is TGCAGTGCTAGGGGGCCAGCCATGAACACTGAA.

Partial CDR3 DNA: TGCGCCAGCAGCTCGACAGTTAATCAGCCC. Residues: CASSSTVNQP. The whole CDR3 protein reads CASSSTVNQPQHF. The gene calls are TRBV5-1 and TRBJ1-5; D perhaps matches TRBD1 (5 bases). The read finishes 3 residues shy of the CDR3 end, and the germline J gene is used to complete it. The germline V and J ends were trimmed by 3 bases and 4 bases, with 8 bases remaining between them. Germline assignment: CDR1 SGHRS and CDR2 YFSETQ. The CDR3 spans 13 residues.

Worth noting for this clone: With the read ending 3 residues before the CDR3 end, the germline J gene is used to fill in that end. V and J are TRBV12-3 or TRBV12-4 and TRBJ1-5, with TRBD1 matching 9 bases. V trimming: 2 bases; J trimming: 6 bases; junction bases outside the gene matches: 5. The CDR3 consists of 15 residues. The CDR3 sequence: CASSLRDREVQPQHF. The CDR3 DNA, read in part, is TGTGCCAGCAGTTTACGGGACAGGGAGGTTCAGCCC.

CDR3 bases read: TGTGCCAGTAGTATCCCCGGAAACATT. It codes for CASSIPGNI. The entire CDR3 is CASSIPGNIQYF. J is TRBJ2-4 and V is TRBV19; no definite D call. The CDR3 end lies 3 residues beyond the end of the read and is filled in from the germline J gene. V shed 3 bases and J shed 6 bases, with 6 bases lying between them. The germline V gene encodes CDR1 LNHDA and CDR2 SQIVND (reference sequence). The CDR3 totals 12 residues.

Regarding this clone: The CDR3 extends 3 residues past the end of the read, so its final part is completed from the germline J gene. This rearrangement joins TRBV6-2 or TRBV6-3 to TRBJ1-6, with unresolved D. The V and J ends lost 0 bases and 9 bases respectively, with 3 bases between them. CDR1 and CDR2 from the germline V gene are MNHEY and SVGEGT. This CDR3 is built from 12 residues. CDR3 in amino acids: CASSYSGSPLHF. The sequenced CDR3 bases are TGTGCCAGCAGTTACTCCGGTTCACCC.

As for this clone: A read error may account for a junction end that differs from germline. The read ends 3 residues shy of where the CDR3 ends; the end is completed using the germline J gene. Additional DNA sequences in this sample encode the identical CDR3. The J gene is TRBJ1-3, the V gene TRBV18; 8 bases match TRBD1. This CDR3 comprises 17 residues. Germline CDR1 is KGHSH and CDR2 is LQKENI. The CDR3 bases that were read are TGTGCCAGCTCACCCCCCGGGGGACAGGAGATTGGAAACACA. It encodes CASSPPGGQEIGNT. The full CDR3 protein is CASSPPGGQEIGNTIYF.

In regard to this clone: The read halts 3 residues ahead of the CDR3 end, with the missing end drawn from the germline J gene. The chain combines TRBV10-2 with TRBJ2-1, with 11 bases matching TRBD1. Germline values: CDR1 WSHSY, CDR2 SAAADI. V dropped 1 base and J dropped 8; count of bases not matched to a gene: 4. CDR3 length: 15 amino acids. The CDR3 spells CASSELGQGVDEQFF. The CDR3 bases that were read are TGCGCCAGCAGTGAGTTGGGACAGGGGGTGGATGAG.

Regarding this clone: The read terminates 3 residues ahead of where the CDR3 ends, so the germline J gene completes it. V and J are TRBV2 and TRBJ2-7; no definite D call. CDR1 and CDR2 (germline): SNHLY, FYNNEI. This CDR3 comprises 11 residues. Trimming stripped 3 bases from V and 3 bases from J, with 3 bases between. The CDR3 bases that were read are TGTGCCAGCAGTGACATCTACGAG. Translation gives CASSDIYE. In full, the CDR3 is CASSDIYEQYF.

A word on this clone: The CDR3 extends 3 residues past the end of the read, so its final part is completed from the germline J gene. The V gene is TRBV28, the J gene TRBJ2-3; D is perhaps TRBD1 (5 bases). This CDR3 comprises 13 residues. V was trimmed by 2 bases and J by 4 bases, leaving 7 bases between them. Looked up from germline, CDR1 is MDHEN and CDR2 is SYDVKM. CDR3 DNA, as far as it was read: TGTGCCAGCAGTTTACAGGGCCCAGATACG. Protein: CASSLQGPDT. The complete CDR3 protein is CASSLQGPDTQYF.

Of note for this clone: Read coverage stops 3 residues before the CDR3 terminus; the germline J gene supplies the remainder. The chain joins TRBV18 to TRBJ2-7; 7 nucleotides align to TRBD1. CDR3 length: 14 residues. Germline CDR1 is KGHSH and CDR2 is LQKENI. V lost 4 bases and J lost 3; bases outside the gene matches: 6. Partial CDR3 DNA: TGTGCCAGCTCACAAACGACAGGGTACTACGAG. This encodes CASSQTTGYYE. The full CDR3 reads CASSQTTGYYEQYF.

To note about this clone: The read ends 3 residues early relative to the CDR3; the germline J gene fills the gap. This sequence joins TRBV2 and TRBJ2-5; a weak D match, TRBD2 (7 bases). Germline V lookup: CDR1 SNHLY, CDR2 FYNNEI. V dropped 6 bases and J dropped 5 bases, with 16 bases sitting between them. The CDR3 has 14 amino acids. The CDR3 bases that were read are TGTGCCAGCAGCGAACAGGGAGCGGGGGAGACC. This translates into CASSEQGAGET. The entire CDR3 is CASSEQGAGETQYF.

With regard to this clone: The read stops 3 residues short of the end of the CDR3; the missing end is completed from the germline J gene. J is TRBJ1-1 and V is TRBV7-3; a weak D match, TRBD1 (5 bases). CDR1 is SGHTA, CDR2 FQGTGA, per germline. The CDR3 is 13 amino acids. Trimming pared 6 bases from V and 1 base from J, leaving 9 bases between. CDR3 sequence: CASSYDRNTEAFF. Partial CDR3 DNA: TGTGCCAGCAGTTACGACAGGAACACTGAA.

On this clone itself: The CDR3 extends 3 residues past the end of the read, so its final part is completed from the germline J gene. This chain uses TRBV28 with TRBJ2-7; TRBD2 aligns across 12 bases. Germline CDR1 is MDHEN and CDR2 is SYDVKM. CDR3 length equals 14 residues. After removal of 5 bases from V and 2 bases from J, the junction contained 1 base not matched to a gene. CDR3 region: CASSGLAGTYEQYF. The DNA read from the CDR3 is TGTGCCAGCAGTGGACTAGCGGGGACCTACGAG.